These 24 T cell receptor beta chains share one sample of origin, sequenced in a study of CD8 T cells in ankylosing spondylitis. TCRdb redid the calling of the 5' RACE reads with MiXCR, one entry per CDR3 protein. The sample carries some 240,000 distinct CDR3 sequences, more than 15% recorded once. The specimen was blood, either unsorted or a sorted T cell fraction (not recorded which). These receptors were taken from a male donor with ankylosing spondylitis or in good health (not recorded which).

This clonotype was detected ten times or more. J is TRBJ2-2 and V is TRBV6-2 or TRBV6-3, with 7 bases that match TRBD1. From germline, CDR1 is MNHEY and CDR2 SVGEGT. V shed 8 bases and J 6 bases; nucleotides not matched to a gene: 9. The CDR3 is 14 residues long. The CDR3 bases are TGTGCCAGCGAGGGGGCGCCCCTGGCCGGGGAGCTGTTTTTT. This sequence encodes CASEGAPLAGELFF.

This clonotype was observed many times. The chain employs TRBV13 and TRBJ2-3; 11 nucleotides line up with TRBD2. After removal of 1 base from V and 4 bases from J, the junction contained 4 bases not matched to a gene. Germline assignment: CDR1 PRHDT and CDR2 FYEKMQ (reference sequence). The CDR3 length is 16 residues. CDR3 region: CASSLDSGRASDTQYF. The CDR3 DNA reads TGTGCCAGCAGCTTAGATAGCGGGAGGGCCTCAGATACGCAGTATTTT.

This chain uses TRBV28 with TRBJ1-2; 10 positions match TRBD1. Germline CDR1 MDHEN, CDR2 SYDVKM. There are 14 residues in the CDR3. Trimming at V came to 8 bases and at J to 6 bases, leaving 9 bases not matched to a gene. CDR3 sequence (DNA): TGTGCCAGCGAGAGACAGGGGGCAGAGGATGGCTACACCTTC. Residues: CASERQGAEDGYTF.

The chain has TRBV7-3 and TRBJ1-5; 8 bases line up with TRBD1. The CDR3 runs to 17 residues. CDR1 is SGHTA and CDR2 is FQGTGA in the germline V gene. Losses at the gene ends were 4 bases for V and 3 bases for J; bases not matched to a gene: 11. The CDR3 nucleotides read TGTGCCAGCAGCTCGCCGAGGCAGGGGGCATCCAATCAGCCCCAGCATTTT. Translated: CASSSPRQGASNQPQHF.

This chain links TRBV7-8 with TRBJ2-4; D ambiguous. CDR1 and CDR2 from the germline V gene are SGHVS and FQNEAQ. V was clipped by 3 bases and J by 5 bases, with 14 bases between them. The CDR3 has 15 amino acids. The CDR3 spells CASSLWARGENIQYF. The DNA for the CDR3 is TGTGCCAGCAGCTTGTGGGCTCGCGGAGAAAACATTCAGTACTTC.

V gene TRBV2 combines with J gene TRBJ2-5; TRBD1 matches at 10 bases. The germline CDR1 and CDR2 sequences are SNHLY and FYNNEI. CDR3 length equals 16 residues. Trimming removed 6 bases from V and 4 bases from J; junction bases left unmatched: 11. The CDR3: CASRGTGDGQVETQYF. CDR3 sequence (DNA): TGTGCCAGCAGAGGGACAGGGGACGGGCAGGTAGAGACCCAGTACTTC.

V is TRBV20-1 and J is TRBJ1-4, with a weak D call TRBD1 (6 bases). V was clipped by 0 bases and J by 6 bases, with 11 bases between them. The germline gives CDR1 DFQATT, CDR2 SNEGSKA (reference sequence). The CDR3 loop spans 14 amino acids. The CDR3: CSARDLDSYEKLFF. For the CDR3, the DNA is TGCAGTGCTAGAGATTTGGACAGTTATGAAAAACTGTTTTTT.

The rearrangement links TRBV12-3 or TRBV12-4 to TRBJ2-1; 10 nucleotides match TRBD2. The CDR3 contains 18 residues. J was trimmed by 0 bases and V by 7 bases; bases with no gene match: 12. Here the CDR3 reads CASTGSGRGTSSYNEQFF. The DNA for the CDR3 is TGTGCCAGCACCGGAAGCGGGAGGGGAACTAGCTCCTACAATGAGCAGTTCTTC.

The chain carries TRBV27 and TRBJ2-1; 9 bases fit TRBD1. Germline loops: CDR1 MNHEY, CDR2 SMNVEV (reference sequence). There are 14 residues in the CDR3. The J segment lost 4 bases and the V segment lost 8 bases, leaving 6 bases of the junction unmatched. The CDR3 nucleotides are TGTGCCAGCCGGGACAGGGCGATATACAATGAGCAGTTCTTC. Its protein product is CASRDRAIYNEQFF.

This clonotype was seen repeatedly, ten times or more. This chain joins TRBV29-1 and TRBJ1-1; possibly TRBD1 for D (6 bases). Germline CDR1 reads SQVTM; CDR2 reads ANQGSEA. V was cut by 6 bases and J by 0 bases, with 14 bases left in between. The CDR3 totals 14 residues. The CDR3 sequence is CSVPGGQLNTEAFF. DNA for the CDR3: TGCAGCGTCCCGGGAGGACAGTTGAACACTGAAGCTTTCTTT. Looking up the rest from reference TRBV29-1 and TRBJ1-1 gives the full variable domain: SAVISQKPSRDICQRGTSLTIQCQVDSQVTMMFWYRQQPGQSLTLIATANQGSEATYESGFVIDKFPISRPNLTFSTLTVSNMSPEDSSIYLCSVPGGQLNTEAFFGQGTRLTVV.

The chain links TRBV29-1 to TRBJ2-7; 7 bases are shared with TRBD2. Unmatched junction bases numbered 7, after V lost 1 base and J lost 4 bases. Germline assignment: CDR1 SQVTM and CDR2 ANQGSEA. The length of the CDR3 is 14 residues. The DNA for the CDR3 is TGCAGCGTTGAAGCCCAGCGGGAAGGGTACGAGCAGTACTTC. Its translation: CSVEAQREGYEQYF.

This clonotype appeared many times. The V and J genes are TRBV28 and TRBJ2-5; tentatively, D is TRBD2 (5 bases). Per the germline V gene, CDR1 is MDHEN and CDR2 is SYDVKM. The CDR3 loop spans 13 amino acids. The ends were cut back, 5 bases at V and 5 bases at J, with 12 bases in the middle. CDR3 DNA sequence: TGTGCCAGCAGTCCATGGGGAGAGGAGACCCAGTACTTC. It yields the protein CASSPWGEETQYF. Combining the CDR3 with reference TRBV28 and TRBJ2-5 gives the whole variable domain DVKVTQSSRYLVKRTGEKVFLECVQDMDHENMFWYRQDPGLGLRLIYFSYDVKMKEKGDIPEGYSVSREKKERFSLILESASTNQTSMYLCASSPWGEETQYFGPGTRLLVL.

The chain is built from TRBV14 and TRBJ2-3; D is ambiguous. V dropped 6 bases and J dropped 2 bases, with 12 bases sitting between them. This CDR3 is 14 amino acids long. CDR1 is SGHDN, CDR2 FVKESK, per germline. The chain's CDR3 is CASSPVYLTDTQYF. CDR3 nucleotides: TGTGCCAGCAGTCCGGTCTACCTCACAGATACGCAGTATTTT.

There are a few counts of this clonotype. The chain has TRBV10-1 and TRBJ2-7, with D unclear. The CDR3 runs to 13 residues. Germline values: CDR1 WNHNN, CDR2 SYGVQD (reference sequence). The V and J ends lost 3 bases and 3 bases respectively, with 9 bases between them. CDR3 region: CASSDGPDYEQYF. The CDR3 DNA reads TGCGCCAGCAGTGACGGGCCAGACTACGAGCAGTACTTC.

This clonotype is a singleton in its sample. The gene calls are TRBV4-3 and TRBJ2-7; possibly TRBD2 for D (6 bases). Germline V gives CDR1 LGHNA, CDR2 YSLEER. The CDR3 has 18 amino acids. V dropped 0 bases and J dropped 0 bases, with 18 bases sitting between them. CDR3 bases: TGCGCCAGCAGCCAAGATCAGGTTAGCGGTGCTTCCTCCTACGAGCAGTACTTC. Its translation is CASSQDQVSGASSYEQYF.

Turning to this clonotype: One end of the junction does not line up with germline, which may come from a read error. This chain connects TRBV7-9 to TRBJ1-1; D call uncertain. The length of the CDR3 is 13 residues. The germline V gene has CDR1 SEHNR and CDR2 FQNEAQ (reference sequence). The CDR3 reads CASTLTSNTEAFF. The CDR3 DNA reads as TGTGCCAGCACCTTAACGAGTAACACTGAAGCTTTCTTT. Variable domain in full (rest from reference TRBV7-9 and TRBJ1-1): DTGVSQNPRHKITKRGQNVTFRCDPISEHNRLYWYRQTLGQGPEFLTYFQNEAQLEKSRLLSDRFSAERPKGSFSTLEIQRTEQGDSAMYLCASTLTSNTEAFFGQGTRLTVV.

The rearrangement joins TRBV2 to TRBJ1-1; D not resolved. CDR1 and CDR2 (germline): SNHLY, FYNNEI. Trimming removed 7 bases from V and 8 bases from J, with 14 bases in between. This CDR3 is built from 12 residues. CDR3 protein: CASKGPNEEAFF. CDR3 in DNA: TGTGCCAGCAAGGGCCCCAACGAAGAAGCTTTCTTT. The entire variable domain, with the rest obtained from reference TRBV2 and TRBJ1-1, is as follows: EPEVTQTPSHQVTQMGQEVILRCVPISNHLYFYWYRQILGQKVEFLVSFYNNEISEKSEIFDDQFSVERPDGSNFTLKIRSTKLEDSAMYFCASKGPNEEAFFGQGTRLTVV.

This clonotype has a handful of counts. This chain joins TRBV6-1 and TRBJ2-7; 11 bases fit TRBD1. Trimming at V came to 7 bases and at J to 4 bases, leaving 6 bases not matched to a gene. Germline V lookup: CDR1 MNHNS, CDR2 SASEGT. The CDR3 covers 14 residues. CDR3 bases: TGTGCCAGCACGGATCGGGACAGGGGGTACGAGCAGTACTTC. Protein product: CASTDRDRGYEQYF.

The chain recombines TRBV6-4 with TRBJ2-7; D gene uncertain. Germline CDR1 and CDR2: MRHNA and SNTAGT. The CDR3 is 13 residues long. Trimming left V 3 bases short and J 6 bases short, with 12 bases between. CDR3 residues: CASSENLFGEQYF. CDR3 sequence (DNA): TGTGCCAGCAGTGAAAACTTGTTCGGCGAGCAGTACTTC.

This clonotype was counted between two and nine times. This chain connects TRBV29-1 to TRBJ1-3; 8 bases are shared with TRBD1. The CDR3 totals 16 residues. The germline V gene encodes CDR1 SQVTM and CDR2 ANQGSEA. V gave up 1 base and J gave up 1 base; unmatched junction bases: 6. The CDR3 is CSVEGTGLDSGNTIYF. DNA of the CDR3: TGCAGCGTTGAAGGGACAGGGTTAGATTCTGGAAACACCATATATTTT. Full variable domain (outside the CDR3, taken from reference TRBV29-1 and TRBJ1-3): SAVISQKPSRDICQRGTSLTIQCQVDSQVTMMFWYRQQPGQSLTLIATANQGSEATYESGFVIDKFPISRPNLTFSTLTVSNMSPEDSSIYLCSVEGTGLDSGNTIYFGEGSWLTVV.

The V call is TRBV20-1, the J call TRBJ2-1, with D unclear. Deletions cut 5 bases from V and 7 bases from J, with 9 bases between. This CDR3 spans 11 amino acids. Germline loops: CDR1 DFQATT, CDR2 SNEGSKA (reference sequence). The CDR3 protein is CSAPRMNEQFF. The CDR3 nucleotides are TGCAGTGCTCCCCGTATGAATGAGCAGTTCTTC.

The chain couples TRBV4-2 to TRBJ2-1; the D call may be TRBD1 or TRBD2 (5 bases each). This CDR3 comprises 15 residues. Trimming took 1 base from V and 5 from J, leaving 12 bases between them. Per germline, CDR1 LGHNA and CDR2 YNFKEQ. The CDR3 DNA follows: TGTGCCAGCAGCCAAGTTGGGACGAGAAACAATGAGCAGTTCTTC. This gives the protein CASSQVGTRNNEQFF.

This clonotype has ten or more counts. The chain recombines TRBV4-2 with TRBJ2-7; 11 bases line up with TRBD2. The germline V gene has CDR1 LGHNA and CDR2 YNFKEQ. J was trimmed by 1 base and V by 1 base; bases with no gene match: 0. CDR3 length: 15 amino acids. The CDR3 sequence: CASSQGLAGSYEQYF. CDR3 coding DNA: TGTGCCAGCAGCCAAGGACTAGCGGGATCCTACGAGCAGTACTTC.

This rearrangement joins TRBV4-3 to TRBJ2-1; TRBD1 matches 9 bases. The V gene end was trimmed by 0 bases and the J gene end by 5 bases; junction bases not matched to a gene: 5. The V gene's germline CDR1 is LGHNA and CDR2 YSLEER. The CDR3 totals 16 residues. CDR3 nucleotides: TGCGCCAGCAGCCAAGATCTGGGACAGGGAAACAATGAGCAGTTCTTC. This gives the protein CASSQDLGQGNNEQFF.